This TCR beta chain was identified in a study of blood T cell repertoires in COVID-19. Study-level information: Samples taken during acute and convalescent COVID-19 were collected in the United States, Italy and Spain. Sources were T cells, B-cell-depleted T cells, or PBMCs; the material itself was cDNA or gDNA.

In its sample, this clone is medium-sized. Per the original methods: From reference gene primer amplification, estimates of nucleated cell counts were derived. Here immunoSEQ multiplex PCR was the method, and the copy in TCRdb shows in-frame clones only, minus some. Clonal size and the V and J genes are those of that table, whereas D and trimming came from the DNA. The table includes tens of thousands of clones, over 70% detected once. Germline lookup yields CDR1 MNHEY and CDR2 SVGAGI. Trimming cost V 6 bases and J 4 bases; bases outside gene matches: 4. This CDR3 is 13 amino acids long. The sequenced sample was peripheral blood. The J gene is TRBJ1-1, the V gene TRBV6-5, with 8 bases matching TRBD1. The sequence derives from an elderly man with active or convalescent COVID-19. CDR3 amino acids: CASSLTGGTEAFF. The DNA of the CDR3 is TGTGCCAGCAGCCTAACAGGGGGCACTGAAGCTTTCTTT.